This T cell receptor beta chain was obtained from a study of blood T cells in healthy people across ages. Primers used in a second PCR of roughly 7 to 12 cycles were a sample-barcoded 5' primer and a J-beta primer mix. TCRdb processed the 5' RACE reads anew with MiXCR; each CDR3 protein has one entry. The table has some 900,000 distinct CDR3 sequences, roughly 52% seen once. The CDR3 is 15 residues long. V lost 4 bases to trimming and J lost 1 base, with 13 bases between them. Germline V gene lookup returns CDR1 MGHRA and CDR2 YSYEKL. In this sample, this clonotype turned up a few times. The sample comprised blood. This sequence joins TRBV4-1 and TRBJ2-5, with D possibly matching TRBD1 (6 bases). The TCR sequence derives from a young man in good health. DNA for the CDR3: TGCGCCAGCAGCCTAACTACAGGGTCCCAAGAGACCCAGTACTTC. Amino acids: CASSLTTGSQETQYF.